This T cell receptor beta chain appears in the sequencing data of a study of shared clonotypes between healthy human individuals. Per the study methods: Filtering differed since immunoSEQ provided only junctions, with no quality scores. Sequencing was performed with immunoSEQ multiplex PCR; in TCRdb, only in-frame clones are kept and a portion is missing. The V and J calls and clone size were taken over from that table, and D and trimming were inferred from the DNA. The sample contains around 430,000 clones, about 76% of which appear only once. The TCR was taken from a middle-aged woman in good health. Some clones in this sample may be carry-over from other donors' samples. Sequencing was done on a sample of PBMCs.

CDR3 DNA: TGTGCCAGCAGCTTGGGAGCTAGCGGGTTAACAGATACGCAGTATTTT. It yields the protein CASSLGASGLTDTQYF. The rearrangement joins TRBV5-4 to TRBJ2-3; TRBD2 aligns across 8 bases. CDR1 SGHNT and CDR2 YYREEE come from the germline V gene (reference sequence). This CDR3 contains 16 residues. V was clipped by 0 bases and J by 3 bases; unmatched bases: 6.